What follows is one TCR beta chain and its context. The antigen is unknown. This specimen belongs to a study of T cell responses to AZD1222 COVID-19 vaccine. TCRdb keeps only in-frame clones here, not all; method: immunoSEQ multiplex PCR. The sample contains some 100,000 clones, nearly 90% of which appear only once. Study-level results: Unmutated variant regions are reportedly the target of nearly half of TCRs that are spike-specific. Repertoire sampling occurred only after the peak T cell response.

Trimming at V came to 3 bases and at J to 3 bases, leaving 2 bases not matched to a gene. The germline V gene encodes CDR1 SGDLS and CDR2 YYNGEE. This CDR3 contains 15 residues. The chain employs TRBV9 and TRBJ2-1; 11 bases are a match to TRBD2. Sequenced here: peripheral blood, sampled on day 0 of AZD1222 vaccination. The sequence was collected from an adult in good health. The CDR3 loop reads CASSELAGDYNEQFF. The DNA of the CDR3 is TGTGCCAGCAGCGAACTAGCGGGGGACTACAATGAGCAGTTCTTC.